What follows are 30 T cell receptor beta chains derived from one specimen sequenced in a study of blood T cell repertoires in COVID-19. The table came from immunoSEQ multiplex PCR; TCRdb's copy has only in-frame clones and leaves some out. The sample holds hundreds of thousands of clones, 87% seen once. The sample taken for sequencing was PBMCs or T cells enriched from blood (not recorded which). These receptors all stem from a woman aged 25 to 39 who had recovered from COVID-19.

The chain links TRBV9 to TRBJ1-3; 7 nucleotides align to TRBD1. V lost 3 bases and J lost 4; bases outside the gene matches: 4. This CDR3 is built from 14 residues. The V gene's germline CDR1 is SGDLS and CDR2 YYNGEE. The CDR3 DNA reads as TGTGCCAGCAGCGCCGGGACAGAAGGAAACACCATATATTTT. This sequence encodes CASSAGTEGNTIYF.

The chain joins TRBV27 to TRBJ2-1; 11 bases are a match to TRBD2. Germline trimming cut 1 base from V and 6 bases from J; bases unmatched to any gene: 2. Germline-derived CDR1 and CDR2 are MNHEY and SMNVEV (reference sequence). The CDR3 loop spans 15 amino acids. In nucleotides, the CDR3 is TGTGCCAGCAGTTTATTACTAGCGGGAGCCAATGAGCAGTTCTTC. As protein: CASSLLLAGANEQFF.

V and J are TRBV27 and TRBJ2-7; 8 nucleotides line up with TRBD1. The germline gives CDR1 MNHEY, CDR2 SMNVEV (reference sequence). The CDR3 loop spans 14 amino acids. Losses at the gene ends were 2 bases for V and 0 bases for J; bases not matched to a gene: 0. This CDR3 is CASSLQGASYEQYF. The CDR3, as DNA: TGTGCCAGCAGTTTACAGGGGGCCTCCTACGAGCAGTACTTC.

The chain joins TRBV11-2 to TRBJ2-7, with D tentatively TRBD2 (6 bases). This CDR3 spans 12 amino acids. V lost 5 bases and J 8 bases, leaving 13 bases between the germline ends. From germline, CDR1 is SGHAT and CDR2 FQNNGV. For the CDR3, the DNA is TGTGCCAGCAGCCTCTGGGGGGAGCAGCAGTACTTC. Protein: CASSLWGEQQYF.

This chain's CDR3 is CASSGQTGFEQYF. Written as DNA, the CDR3 is TGTGCCAGCAGCGGGCAGACAGGGTTCGAGCAGTACTTC. V gene TRBV5-5 combines with J gene TRBJ2-7; 7 bases agree with TRBD1. CDR1 and CDR2 from the germline V gene are SGHKS and YYEKEE (reference sequence). This CDR3 contains 13 residues. V lost 4 bases and J lost 6; bases outside the gene matches: 7. Based on the CDR3 plus reference TRBV5-5 and TRBJ2-7, the full variable domain is DAGVTQSPTHLIKTRGQQVTLRCSPISGHKSVSWYQQVLGQGPQFIFQYYEKEERGRGNFPDRFSARQFPNYSSELNVNALLLGDSALYLCASSGQTGFEQYFGPGTRLTVT.

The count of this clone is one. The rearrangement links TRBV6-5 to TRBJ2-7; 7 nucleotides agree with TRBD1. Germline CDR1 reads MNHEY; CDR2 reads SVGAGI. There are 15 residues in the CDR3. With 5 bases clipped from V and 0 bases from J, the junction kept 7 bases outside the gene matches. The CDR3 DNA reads TGTGCCAGCAGTCTTACAGGGGAAGGCTCCTACGAGCAGTACTTC. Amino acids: CASSLTGEGSYEQYF.

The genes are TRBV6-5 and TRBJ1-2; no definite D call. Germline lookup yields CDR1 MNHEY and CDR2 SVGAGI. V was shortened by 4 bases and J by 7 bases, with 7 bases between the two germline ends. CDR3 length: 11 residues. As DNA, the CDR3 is TGTGCCAGCAGTTGGGCGGGTGGCTACACCTTC. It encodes CASSWAGGYTF.

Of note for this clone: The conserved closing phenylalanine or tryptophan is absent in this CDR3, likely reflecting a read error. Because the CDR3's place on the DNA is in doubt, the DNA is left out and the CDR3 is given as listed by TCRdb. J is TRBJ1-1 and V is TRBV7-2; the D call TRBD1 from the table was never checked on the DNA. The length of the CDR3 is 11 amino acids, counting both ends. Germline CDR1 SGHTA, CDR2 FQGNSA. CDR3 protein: CASSLAPTGRR.

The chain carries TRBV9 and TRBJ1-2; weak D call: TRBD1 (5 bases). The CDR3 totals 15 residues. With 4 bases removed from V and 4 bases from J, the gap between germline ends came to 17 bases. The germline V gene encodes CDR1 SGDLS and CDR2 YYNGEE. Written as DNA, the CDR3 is TGTGCCAGCAGCCCTCAGGTAGTAGGGGCCTATGGCTACACCTTC. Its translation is CASSPQVVGAYGYTF.

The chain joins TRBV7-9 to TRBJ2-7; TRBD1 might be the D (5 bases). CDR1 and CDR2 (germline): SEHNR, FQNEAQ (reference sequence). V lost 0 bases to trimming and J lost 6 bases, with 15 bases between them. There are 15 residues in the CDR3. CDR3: CASSLAQGVDLEQYF. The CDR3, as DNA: TGTGCCAGCAGCTTAGCTCAAGGGGTCGACCTCGAGCAGTACTTC.

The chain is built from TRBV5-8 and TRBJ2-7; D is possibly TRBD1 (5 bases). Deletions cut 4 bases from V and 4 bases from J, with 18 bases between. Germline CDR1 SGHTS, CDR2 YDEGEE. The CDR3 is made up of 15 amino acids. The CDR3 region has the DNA TGTGCCAGCAGCCGGACATTCTCCAAGGGGTACGAGCAGTACTTC. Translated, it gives CASSRTFSKGYEQYF.

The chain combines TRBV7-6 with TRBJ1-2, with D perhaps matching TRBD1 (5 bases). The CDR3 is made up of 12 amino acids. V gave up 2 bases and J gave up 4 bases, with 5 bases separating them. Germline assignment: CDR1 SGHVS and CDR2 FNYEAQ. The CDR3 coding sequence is TGTGCCAGCAGCTTAACAGGCTATGGCTACACCTTC. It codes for CASSLTGYGYTF. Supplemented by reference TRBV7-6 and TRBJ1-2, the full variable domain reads GAGVSQSPRYKVTKRGQDVALRCDPISGHVSLYWYRQALGQGPEFLTYFNYEAQQDKSGLPNDRFSAERPEGSISTLTIQRTEQRDSAMYRCASSLTGYGYTFGSGTRLTVV.

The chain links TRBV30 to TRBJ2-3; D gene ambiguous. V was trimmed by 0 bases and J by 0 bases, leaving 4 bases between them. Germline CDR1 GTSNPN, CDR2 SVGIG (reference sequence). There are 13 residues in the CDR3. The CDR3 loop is CAWSVESTDTQYF. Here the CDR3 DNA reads TGTGCCTGGAGTGTGGAGAGCACAGATACGCAGTATTTT.

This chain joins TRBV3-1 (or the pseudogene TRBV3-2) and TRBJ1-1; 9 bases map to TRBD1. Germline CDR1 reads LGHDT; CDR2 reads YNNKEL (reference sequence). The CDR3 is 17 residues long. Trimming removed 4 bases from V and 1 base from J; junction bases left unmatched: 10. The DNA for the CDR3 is TGTGCCAGCAGCCTTTATCGGAGGACAGGGGAGAACACTGAAGCTTTCTTT. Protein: CASSLYRRTGENTEAFF.

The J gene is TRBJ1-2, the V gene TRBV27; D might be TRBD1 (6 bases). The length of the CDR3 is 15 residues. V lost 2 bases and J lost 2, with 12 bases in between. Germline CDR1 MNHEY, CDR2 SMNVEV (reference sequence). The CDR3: CASSLVGAQNYGYTF. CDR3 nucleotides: TGTGCCAGCAGTTTAGTGGGGGCCCAAAACTATGGCTACACCTTC.

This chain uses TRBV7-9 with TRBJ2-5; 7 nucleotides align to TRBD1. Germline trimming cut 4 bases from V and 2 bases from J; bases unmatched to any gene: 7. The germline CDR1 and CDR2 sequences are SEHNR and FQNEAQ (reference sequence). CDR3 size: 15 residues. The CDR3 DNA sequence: TGTGCCAGCAGCTCCCCCAGGGACAGTCAAGAGACCCAGTACTTC. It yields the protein CASSSPRDSQETQYF.

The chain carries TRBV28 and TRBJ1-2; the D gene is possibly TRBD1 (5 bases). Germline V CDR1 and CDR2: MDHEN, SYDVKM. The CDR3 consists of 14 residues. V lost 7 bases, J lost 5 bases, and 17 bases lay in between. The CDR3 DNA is TGTGCCAGCACCCCGGGGGGTGAAGCGTATGGCTACACCTTC. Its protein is CASTPGGEAYGYTF.

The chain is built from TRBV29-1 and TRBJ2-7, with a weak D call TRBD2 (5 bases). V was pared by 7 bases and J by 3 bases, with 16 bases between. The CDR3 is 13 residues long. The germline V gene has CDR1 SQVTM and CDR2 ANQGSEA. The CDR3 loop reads CSAITGLFYEQYF. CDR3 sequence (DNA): TGCAGCGCAATAACGGGATTATTCTACGAGCAGTACTTC.

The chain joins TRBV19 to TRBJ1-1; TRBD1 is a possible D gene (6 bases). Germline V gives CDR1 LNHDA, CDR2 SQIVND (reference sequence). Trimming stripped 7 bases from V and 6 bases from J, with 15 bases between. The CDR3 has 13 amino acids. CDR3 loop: CASKTGSNPEAFF. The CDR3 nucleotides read TGTGCCAGTAAGACAGGTTCAAACCCTGAAGCTTTCTTT.

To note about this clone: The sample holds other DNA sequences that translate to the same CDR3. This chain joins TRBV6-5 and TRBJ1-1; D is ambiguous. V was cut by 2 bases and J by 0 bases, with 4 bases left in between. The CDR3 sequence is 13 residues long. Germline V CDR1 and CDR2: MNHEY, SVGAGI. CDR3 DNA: TGTGCCAGCAGTTACCAGGTGAACACTGAAGCTTTCTTT. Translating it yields CASSYQVNTEAFF.

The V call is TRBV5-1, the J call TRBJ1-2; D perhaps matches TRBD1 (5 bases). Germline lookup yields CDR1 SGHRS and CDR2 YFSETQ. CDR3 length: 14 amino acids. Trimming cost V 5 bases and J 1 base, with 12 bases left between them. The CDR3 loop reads CASRRDQGNYGYTF. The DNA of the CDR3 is TGCGCCAGCAGACGAGATCAGGGTAACTATGGCTACACCTTC.

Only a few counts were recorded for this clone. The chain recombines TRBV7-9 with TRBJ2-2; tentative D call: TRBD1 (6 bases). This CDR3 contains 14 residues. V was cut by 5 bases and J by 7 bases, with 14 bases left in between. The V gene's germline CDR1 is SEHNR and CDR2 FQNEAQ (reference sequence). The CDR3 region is CASSARGEVGELFF. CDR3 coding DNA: TGTGCCAGCAGCGCCAGGGGCGAAGTCGGGGAGCTGTTTTTT. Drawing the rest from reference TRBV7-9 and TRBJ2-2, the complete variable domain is DTGVSQNPRHKITKRGQNVTFRCDPISEHNRLYWYRQTLGQGPEFLTYFQNEAQLEKSRLLSDRFSAERPKGSFSTLEIQRTEQGDSAMYLCASSARGEVGELFFGEGSRLTVL.

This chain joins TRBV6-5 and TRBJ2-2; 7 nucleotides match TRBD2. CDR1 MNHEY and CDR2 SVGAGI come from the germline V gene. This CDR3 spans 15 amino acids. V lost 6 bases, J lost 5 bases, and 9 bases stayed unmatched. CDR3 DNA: TGTGCCAGCAGCCACGGGGGAGGGAGTACCGGGGAGCTGTTTTTT. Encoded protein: CASSHGGGSTGELFF.

CDR3 residues: CASSLGLAGTDTQYF. The CDR3 DNA reads TGTGCCAGCAGCCTGGGACTAGCGGGCACAGATACGCAGTATTTT. This chain links TRBV7-9 with TRBJ2-3; TRBD2 agrees at 11 bases. This CDR3 has 15 amino acids. Trimming removed 5 bases from V and 1 base from J; junction bases left unmatched: 2. Germline V gene sequence: CDR1 SEHNR, CDR2 FQNEAQ (reference sequence).

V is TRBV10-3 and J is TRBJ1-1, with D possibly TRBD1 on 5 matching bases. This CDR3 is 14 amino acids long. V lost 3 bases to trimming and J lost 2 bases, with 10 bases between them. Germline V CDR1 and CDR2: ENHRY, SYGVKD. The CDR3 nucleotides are TGTGCCATCAGTGACTTGACAGCTAACACTGAAGCTTTCTTT. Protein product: CAISDLTANTEAFF.

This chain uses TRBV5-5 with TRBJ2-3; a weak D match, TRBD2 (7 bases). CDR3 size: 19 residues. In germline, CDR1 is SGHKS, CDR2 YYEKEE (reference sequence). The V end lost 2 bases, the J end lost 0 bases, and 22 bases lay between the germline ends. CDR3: CASSLWGTGTTKSTDTQYF. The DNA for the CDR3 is TGTGCCAGCAGCTTATGGGGTACAGGGACTACAAAGAGCACAGATACGCAGTATTTT.

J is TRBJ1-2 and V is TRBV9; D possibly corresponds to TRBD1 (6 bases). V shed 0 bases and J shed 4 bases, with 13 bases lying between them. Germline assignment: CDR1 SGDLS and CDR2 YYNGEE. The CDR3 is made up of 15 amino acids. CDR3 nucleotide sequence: TGTGCCAGCAGCGTAGACGGGGGAGGGGGCTATGGCTACACCTTC. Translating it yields CASSVDGGGGYGYTF.

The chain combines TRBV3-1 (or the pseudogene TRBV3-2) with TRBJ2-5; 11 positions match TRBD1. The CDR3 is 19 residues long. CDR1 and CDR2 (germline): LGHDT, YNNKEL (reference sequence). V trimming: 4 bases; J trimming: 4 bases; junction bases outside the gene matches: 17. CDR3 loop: CASSPTPGTGGVRRETQYF. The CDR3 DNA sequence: TGTGCCAGCAGCCCGACCCCCGGGACAGGGGGTGTACGGAGAGAGACCCAGTACTTC.

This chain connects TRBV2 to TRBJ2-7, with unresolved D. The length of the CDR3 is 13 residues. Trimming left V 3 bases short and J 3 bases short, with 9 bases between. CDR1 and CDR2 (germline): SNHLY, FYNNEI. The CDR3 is CASSDGNIYEQYF. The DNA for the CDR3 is TGTGCCAGCAGTGATGGCAACATCTACGAGCAGTACTTC. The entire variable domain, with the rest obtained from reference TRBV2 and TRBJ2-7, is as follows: EPEVTQTPSHQVTQMGQEVILRCVPISNHLYFYWYRQILGQKVEFLVSFYNNEISEKSEIFDDQFSVERPDGSNFTLKIRSTKLEDSAMYFCASSDGNIYEQYFGPGTRLTVT.

The CDR3 loop is CASRTHRSDTEAFF. The CDR3, as DNA: TGCGCCAGCAGAACACACAGGAGTGACACTGAAGCTTTCTTT. V and J are TRBV5-1 and TRBJ1-1; TRBD1 is a possible D gene (5 bases). V gave up 5 bases and J gave up 3 bases, with 14 bases separating them. The CDR3 loop spans 14 amino acids. CDR1 and CDR2 (germline): SGHRS, YFSETQ.